This is a list of T cell receptor beta chains from one sample in a study of blood T cell repertoires in COVID-19. Repertoires were generated with immunoSEQ multiplex PCR, while TCRdb's copy carries only in-frame clones and drops some. The repertoire consists of a few hundred thousand clones, with around 84% occurring once and the leading ten covering approximately 1.3%. Sequencing was done on a sample of peripheral blood. The receptors were sampled from a woman aged 40 to 55 who had recovered from COVID-19. Both conserved end residues are part of each CDR3. The D gene is left open where the match is weak. Clone size is shown for a subset of rows, as once, few, many or a class of expanded clone.

v_gene	abundance	len	j_gene	d_gene	CDR3aa	CDR3nt
TRBV6-5	once	12	TRBJ1-1	-	CASETGNTEAFF	TGTGCCAGCGAGACAGGGAACACTGAAGCTTTCTTT
TRBV5-1	-	15	TRBJ1-2	-	CASSPGPGANYGYTF	TGCGCCAGCAGCCCGGGGCCGGGAGCTAACTATGGCTACACCTTC
TRBV7-8	-	15	TRBJ2-3	-	CASLTGSSKGATQYF	TGTGCCAGCCTGACGGGGTCTAGTAAAGGCGCTACGCAGTATTTT
TRBV25-1	-	13	TRBJ2-7	TRBD1	CASSEQGQYEQYF	TGTGCCAGCAGTGAACAGGGACAGTACGAGCAGTACTTC
TRBV11-2	-	16	TRBJ2-7	-	CASSLEVRLSSYEQYF	TGTGCCAGCAGCTTAGAAGTGCGCCTTAGCTCCTACGAGCAGTACTTC
TRBV4-2	-	17	TRBJ2-3	TRBD2	CASSPNSGGDFTDTQYF	TGTGCCAGCAGCCCTAATAGCGGGGGGGACTTCACAGATACGCAGTATTTT
TRBV19	few	13	TRBJ1-6	TRBD1	CASSGQGDSPLHF	TGTGCCAGTAGCGGACAGGGGGATTCACCCCTCCACTTT
TRBV6-1	-	18	TRBJ2-6	-	CASSGRRGESSGANVLTF	TGTGCCAGCAGTGGACGTCGTGGGGAGAGCTCTGGGGCCAACGTCCTGACTTTC
TRBV9	-	14	TRBJ1-5	-	CASSYSYFNQPQHF	TGTGCCAGCAGCTATTCTTACTTCAATCAGCCCCAGCATTTT
TRBV7-2	-	16	TRBJ2-2	TRBD2	CASSPTSGGAAGELFF	TGTGCCAGCAGCCCAACTAGCGGGGGGGCCGCCGGGGAGCTGTTTTTT
TRBV6-4	few	16	TRBJ2-7	-	CASRLINGGSSYEQYF	TGTGCCAGCAGGCTAATTAACGGGGGTAGCTCCTACGAGCAGTACTTC
TRBV3-1/TRBV3-2	-	14	TRBJ2-7	-	CASSQDFTVPGQYF	TGTGCCAGCAGCCAAGATTTCACGGTCCCGGGGCAGTACTTC
TRBV6-1	-	15	TRBJ1-4	TRBD1	CASSEFTGGGEKLFF	TGTGCCAGCAGTGAATTTACAGGGGGCGGTGAAAAACTGTTTTTT
TRBV7-9	-	13	TRBJ2-7	-	CASRREVSYEQYF	TGTGCCAGCAGGAGGGAAGTTTCCTACGAGCAGTACTTC
TRBV28	-	11	TRBJ1-2	-	CASISNYGYTF	TGTGCCAGTATATCTAACTATGGCTACACCTTC
TRBV6-6	-	16	TRBJ1-5	TRBD1	CASSGPGQGMDQPQHF	TGTGCCAGCAGCGGACCGGGACAGGGGATGGATCAGCCCCAGCATTTT
TRBV29-1	-	13	TRBJ2-7	TRBD1	CSAARDRVSEQYF	TGCAGCGCAGCCCGGGACAGGGTCTCCGAGCAGTACTTC
TRBV7-3	-	14	TRBJ2-3	-	CASSLVGRGETQYF	TGTGCCAGCAGCCTGGTAGGCAGGGGAGAGACGCAGTATTTT
TRBV19	-	14	TRBJ2-7	-	CASSPSLGGYEQYF	TGTGCCAGTAGTCCTAGCTTGGGGGGCTACGAGCAGTACTTC
TRBV5-6	-	15	TRBJ1-6	TRBD1	CASSLRTGISSPLHF	TGTGCCAGCAGCTTGCGGACAGGGATCAGTTCACCCCTCCACTTT
TRBV5-4	-	14	TRBJ1-6	TRBD1	CASAQGMDESPLHF	TGTGCCAGCGCACAGGGGATGGATGAATCACCCCTCCACTTT
TRBV10-3	few	13	TRBJ1-5	-	CAIRGGVDQPQHF	TGTGCCATCAGAGGGGGTGTGGATCAGCCCCAGCATTTT
TRBV19	-	14	TRBJ1-2	TRBD1	CASRTGTGVAGYTF	TGTGCCAGCAGAACCGGGACAGGGGTGGCAGGCTACACCTTC
TRBV6-2/TRBV6-3	-	14	TRBJ2-7	TRBD1	CASSHRDRGDEQYF	TGTGCCAGCAGTCACCGGGACAGGGGTGACGAGCAGTACTTC
TRBV28	-	12	TRBJ2-7	-	CASSSIDYEQYF	TGTGCCAGCAGTTCAATAGACTACGAGCAGTACTTC
TRBV18	-	15	TRBJ2-7	TRBD2	CASSPPSGGSYEQYF	TGTGCCAGCTCACCACCCAGCGGGGGTTCCTACGAGCAGTACTTC
TRBV9	-	13	TRBJ1-2	-	CASSVSTYSGYTF	TGTGCCAGCAGCGTATCAACTTACTCTGGCTACACCTTC
TRBV5-1	once	13	TRBJ1-2	-	CASSFTGVSGYTF	TGCGCCAGCAGCTTTACGGGAGTAAGTGGCTACACCTTC
TRBV12-3/TRBV12-4	-	12	TRBJ2-7	-	CASSPYSYEQYF	TGTGCCAGCAGTCCCTATTCCTACGAGCAGTACTTC
TRBV12-3/TRBV12-4	few	12	TRBJ2-7	-	CASKAWTDEQYF	TGTGCCAGCAAGGCATGGACAGACGAGCAGTACTTC
TRBV19	-	12	TRBJ1-1	-	CASLQGRGKAFF	TGTGCCAGCCTACAGGGAAGGGGTAAAGCTTTCTTT
TRBV19	once	17	TRBJ1-5	-	CASSISSTGSSNQPQHF	TGTGCCAGTAGTATTAGTTCCACAGGGTCCAGCAATCAGCCCCAGCATTTT
TRBV7-2	-	13	TRBJ2-1	TRBD1	CASSFYRGDEQFF	TGTGCCAGCAGCTTCTACAGGGGAGATGAGCAGTTCTTC
TRBV6-5	-	10	TRBJ2-1	-	CARPTYEQFF	TGTGCCAGGCCGACATATGAGCAGTTCTTC
TRBV11-3	-	15	TRBJ2-5	-	CASSEGQSLTGTQYF	TGTGCCAGCAGCGAAGGACAGAGCCTGACCGGGACCCAGTACTTC
TRBV4-3	-	16	TRBJ2-3	-	CASSQNTFDSTDTQYF	TGCGCCAGCAGCCAAAACACTTTTGACTCCACAGATACGCAGTATTTT
TRBV19	-	18	TRBJ2-3	TRBD1	CASSMGGPGQGVVNTQYF	TGTGCCAGTAGTATGGGTGGTCCGGGACAGGGGGTAGTGAATACGCAGTATTTT